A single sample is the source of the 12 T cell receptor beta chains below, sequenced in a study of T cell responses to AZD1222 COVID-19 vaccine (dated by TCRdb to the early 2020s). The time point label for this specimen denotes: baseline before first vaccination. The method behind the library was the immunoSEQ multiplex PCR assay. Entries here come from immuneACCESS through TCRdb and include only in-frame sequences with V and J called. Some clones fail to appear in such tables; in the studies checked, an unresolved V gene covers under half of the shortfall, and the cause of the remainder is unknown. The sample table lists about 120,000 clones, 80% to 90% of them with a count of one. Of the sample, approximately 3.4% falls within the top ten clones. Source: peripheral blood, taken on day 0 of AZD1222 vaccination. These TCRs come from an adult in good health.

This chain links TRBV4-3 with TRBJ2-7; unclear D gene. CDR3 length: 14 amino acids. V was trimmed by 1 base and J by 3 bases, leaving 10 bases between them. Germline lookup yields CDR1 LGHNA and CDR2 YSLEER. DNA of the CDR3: TGCGCCAGCAGCCAAGTCGCCGGATACTACGAGCAGTACTTC. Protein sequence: CASSQVAGYYEQYF.

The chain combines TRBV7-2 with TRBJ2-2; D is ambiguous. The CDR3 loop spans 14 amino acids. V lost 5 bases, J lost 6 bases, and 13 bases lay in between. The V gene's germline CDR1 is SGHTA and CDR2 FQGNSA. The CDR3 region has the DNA TGTGCCAGCAGCACCCGACTGGGCCCCGGGGAGCTGTTTTTT. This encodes CASSTRLGPGELFF.

The CDR3 sequence is CASSWDRAEPSYEQYF. CDR3 in DNA: TGTGCCAGCAGCTGGGACAGAGCCGAACCCTCCTACGAGCAGTACTTC. The chain carries TRBV2 and TRBJ2-7; TRBD1 agrees at 7 bases. The CDR3 has 16 residues. Germline CDR1 reads SNHLY; CDR2 reads FYNNEI. The V and J ends lost 6 bases and 0 bases, in that order; junction bases with no gene match: 11.

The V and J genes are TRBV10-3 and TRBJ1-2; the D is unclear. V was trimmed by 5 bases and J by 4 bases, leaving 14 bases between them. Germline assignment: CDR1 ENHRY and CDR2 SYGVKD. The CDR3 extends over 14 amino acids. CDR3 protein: CAISLVPESYGYTF. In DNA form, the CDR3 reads TGTGCCATCAGTCTCGTGCCGGAGAGCTATGGCTACACCTTC.

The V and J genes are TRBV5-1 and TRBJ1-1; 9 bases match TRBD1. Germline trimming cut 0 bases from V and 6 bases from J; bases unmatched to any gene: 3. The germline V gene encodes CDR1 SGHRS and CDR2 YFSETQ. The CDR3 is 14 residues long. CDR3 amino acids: CASSLGQGVAEAFF. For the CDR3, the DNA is TGCGCCAGCAGCTTGGGACAGGGGGTCGCTGAAGCTTTCTTT.

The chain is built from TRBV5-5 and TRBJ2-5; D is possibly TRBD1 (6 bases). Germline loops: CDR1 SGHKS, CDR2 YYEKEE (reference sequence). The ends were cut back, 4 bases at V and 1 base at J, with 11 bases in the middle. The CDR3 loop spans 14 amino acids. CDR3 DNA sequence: TGTGCCAGCAGCCCCACAGGGACCCAAGAGACCCAGTACTTC. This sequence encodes CASSPTGTQETQYF.

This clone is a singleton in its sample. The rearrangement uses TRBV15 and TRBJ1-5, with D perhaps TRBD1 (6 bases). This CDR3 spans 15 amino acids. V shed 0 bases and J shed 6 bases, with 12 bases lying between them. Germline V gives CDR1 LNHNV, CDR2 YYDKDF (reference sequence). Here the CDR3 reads CATSRDRGAGQPQHF. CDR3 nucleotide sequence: TGTGCCACCAGCAGAGATCGGGGGGCCGGTCAGCCCCAGCATTTT. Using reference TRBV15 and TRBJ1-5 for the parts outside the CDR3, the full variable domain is DAMVIQNPRYQVTQFGKPVTLSCSQTLNHNVMYWYQQKSSQAPKLLFHYYDKDFNNEADTPDNFQSRRPNTSFCFLDIRSPGLGDTAMYLCATSRDRGAGQPQHFGDGTRLSIL.

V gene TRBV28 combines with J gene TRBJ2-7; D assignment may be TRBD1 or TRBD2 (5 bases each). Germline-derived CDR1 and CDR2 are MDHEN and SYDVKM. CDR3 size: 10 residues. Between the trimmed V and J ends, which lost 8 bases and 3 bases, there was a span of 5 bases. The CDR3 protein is CASGGYEQYF. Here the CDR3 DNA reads TGTGCCAGCGGGGGCTACGAGCAGTACTTC.

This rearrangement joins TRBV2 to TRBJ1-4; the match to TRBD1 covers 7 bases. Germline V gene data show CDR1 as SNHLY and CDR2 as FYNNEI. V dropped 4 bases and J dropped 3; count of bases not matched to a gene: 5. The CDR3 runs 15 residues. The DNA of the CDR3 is TGTGCCAGCAGTGTAGGGGGACAGCCTAATGAAAAACTGTTTTTT. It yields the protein CASSVGGQPNEKLFF.

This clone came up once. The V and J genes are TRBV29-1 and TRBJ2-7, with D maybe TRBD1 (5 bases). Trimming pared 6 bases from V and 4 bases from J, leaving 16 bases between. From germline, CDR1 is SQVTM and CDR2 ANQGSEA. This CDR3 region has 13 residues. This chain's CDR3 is CSVGQIGVYEQYF. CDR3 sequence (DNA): TGCAGCGTGGGGCAGATTGGGGTTTACGAGCAGTACTTC.

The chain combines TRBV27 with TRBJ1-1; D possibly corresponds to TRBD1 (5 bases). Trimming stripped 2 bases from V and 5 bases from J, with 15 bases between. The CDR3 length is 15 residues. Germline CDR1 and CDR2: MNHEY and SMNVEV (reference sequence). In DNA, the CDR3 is TGTGCCAGCAGTTTAAAAGGGGACTCTGGGACTGAAGCTTTCTTT. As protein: CASSLKGDSGTEAFF.

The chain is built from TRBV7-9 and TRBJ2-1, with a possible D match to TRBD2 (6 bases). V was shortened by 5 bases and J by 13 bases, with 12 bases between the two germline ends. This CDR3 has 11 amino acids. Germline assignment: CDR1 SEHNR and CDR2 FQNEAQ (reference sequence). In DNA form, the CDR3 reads TGTGCCAGCAGCCCGCTAGCGTCTCAGTTCTTC. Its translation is CASSPLASQFF.